This section outlines one TCR beta chain sequence together with its context. The antigen it binds to is not known. No base quality values were provided; no much bigger clone lies one nucleotide off. This entry is derived from a study of T cell responses to AZD1222 COVID-19 vaccine (dated by TCRdb to 2020 to 2023). Regarding the research as a whole: AZD1222 recipients with second doses at about 4 weeks or about 12 weeks were pooled, because spike-specific TCR depth and breadth did not differ between schedules. A total of 230 or so trial participants underwent TCR sequencing, of whom about 200 received two doses of AZD1222 and about 26 received two doses of the MenACWY control vaccine. Trial participants were enrolled into age subgroups of 18-55, 56-69 and 70-plus years, which contained about 150, 28 and 57 TCR-sequenced participants, respectively. Results the study describes overall, beyond this receptor: A significant rise in spike-specific TCR breadth and depth was observed after two AZD1222 doses relative to day 0 and relative to MenACWY recipients. No day 14 peak-response samples were available, so repertoires were characterized only after the peak T cell response. Conclusions about previously exposed vaccinees are limited, since just a handful of AZD1222 recipients were seropositive for SARS-CoV-2 at baseline. The whole spike protein was spanned by vaccine-associated CD4 TCRs, and dominant responses were seen in regions 160-218 and 743-854. Nearly half of unique spike-specific TCRs reportedly recognized epitopes outside regions mutated in the B.1.351 and B.1.1.7 variants. Most participants were white British and females outnumbered males, and the authors suggested that clonal diversity may have been underestimated. In the small 56-69-year group, the increase in depth fell short of significance, most likely because of low power.

The CDR3 regions of human TCRbeta chains were analyzed by immunosequencing. Concerning the study's data processing: Repertoire TCRs were matched against a reference library of SARS-CoV-2-specific TCRs generated with the MIRA antigen-specificity platform. Breadth meant the fraction of unique TCRs that were SARS-CoV-2-associated, whereas depth meant the fraction of total T cells that were SARS-CoV-2-associated. Using the MIRA data, each spike-specific TCR was assigned both to the spike region to which the TCR was reactive and to a CD4 or CD8 class. Log10-transformed breadth and depth values were compared by one-way ANOVA with Sidak's multiple comparisons tests. Held by TCRdb, this immuneACCESS table contains in-frame sequences only and omits some clones. Under half of the omission traces to an unresolved V gene where checked; the cause of the rest is unknown. Clone size and V and J calls were adopted from that table, with D and trimming inferred from the DNA. Recorded for this sample are more than 250,000 clones; over 90% of them occurred a single time. The top ten clonotypes cover about 0.5% of the sample.

Taken with the paper, the label for time point translates to: baseline before first vaccination. Vaccinee samples were obtained from the UK trials COV001 and COV002, which included a single-blind randomized controlled phase 2/3 trial of AZD1222 (ChAdOx1 nCoV-19) in healthy adults. For TCRbeta chain sequencing, PBMC samples were collected from trial participants at day 0 and at day 28 after the second dose. Sequenced here: peripheral blood, sampled on day 0 of AZD1222 vaccination. The clonotype originates from an adult in good health.

The DNA sequence is given as TGTGCCAGCTCGACCGCGACAGGGGAGTTTAACACTGAAGCTTTCTTT. Its protein product is CASSTATGEFNTEAFF. This sequence uses TRBV18 and TRBJ1-1; 8 bases in the middle match TRBD1. Relative to germline, V is missing 6 bases and J is missing 2 bases, with 11 bases of the junction outside any gene match. CDR1 and CDR2, looked up from the germline V gene, are KGHSH and LQKENI. Counted from cysteine to phenylalanine, this CDR3 has 16 amino acids. Only CDR3 DNA is held: 48 bases, read in frame from base 1.